This T cell receptor (beta chain) is from a study of response to subunit inactivated influenza vaccine. Study-level results: T cells newly recruited by each seasonal influenza vaccination are few, the authors suggested.

This CDR3 contains 18 residues. This clonotype was observed many times. The antigen is unknown. One end of the junction does not line up with germline, which may come from a read error. TCRdb passed the RT-PCR reads through MiXCR, listing each CDR3 protein once. The table shows about 650,000 distinct CDR3 sequences, with 12% to 15% occurring only once. The TCR sequence derives from a man aged 50-60 years who received an inactivated influenza vaccine. Sequenced material: PBMCs from blood, taken 14 days before vaccination. The chain links TRBV12-3 or TRBV12-4 to TRBJ1-1; D possibly corresponds to TRBD1 (6 bases). The CDR3 DNA sequence: TGTGCCAGCAGTTTTGGGGCACCCTTGACAGGCCTGAACGCTGAAGCTTTCTTT. This sequence encodes CASSFGAPLTGLNAEAFF.